This T cell receptor (beta chain) stems from a study of T cells after yellow fever vaccination. The CDR3 extends over 15 amino acids. V was shortened by 0 bases and J by 8 bases, with 16 bases between the two germline ends. Germline V gene data show CDR1 as MNHEY and CDR2 as SMNVEV (reference sequence). A universal primer site and UMIs were added as TCR cDNA was made by 5'RACE template switching. TCRdb re-called the 5' RACE reads with MiXCR, one entry per CDR3 protein. The sample holds 600,000 to 750,000 distinct CDR3 sequences, around an eighth seen once. The clonotype comes from a man aged 30 to 39 who received the YFV17D yellow fever vaccine. Here the sequenced sample was PBMCs, taken on the day of the yellow fever booster vaccination. The chain couples TRBV27 to TRBJ1-2, with D uncertain. The DNA for the CDR3 is TGTGCCAGCAGTTTATCGCCCCGGCGGAGTCCCGGCTACACCTTC. Translated: CASSLSPRRSPGYTF.